One sample yielded the 11 T cell receptor beta chains listed below, sequenced in a study of T cells in Graves' hyperthyroidism and ophthalmopathy. RNA transcripts yielded amplified TCR beta CDR3 regions. Carried out on the TCR CDR3, a first-round RT-PCR used the HTBI primer set. One entry per CDR3 protein, called by TCRdb with MiXCR from the multiplex PCR reads. Counted here are approximately 600,000 distinct CDR3 sequences, about 15% occurring once; the ten biggest clones make up around 4.1%. Sequenced material: blood. These receptors were collected from a woman between 35 and 50 years old with Graves' ophthalmopathy.

This clonotype has a handful of counts. The rearrangement joins TRBV10-3 to TRBJ1-1, with D unclear. Germline-derived CDR1 and CDR2 are ENHRY and SYGVKD. This CDR3 is 12 amino acids long. V was trimmed by 8 bases and J by 2 bases, leaving 9 bases between them. CDR3 sequence reads: CAIAGLNTEAFF. CDR3 bases: TGTGCCATCGCCGGCCTCAACACTGAAGCTTTCTTT.

This clonotype was seen many times. The gene calls are TRBV6-5 and TRBJ2-2; possibly TRBD2 for D (5 bases). The CDR3 sequence is 16 residues long. The germline V and J ends were trimmed by 0 bases and 5 bases, with 13 bases remaining between them. Germline V gene sequence: CDR1 MNHEY, CDR2 SVGAGI. This CDR3 reads CASSYSSGRGTGELFF. The CDR3, as DNA: TGTGCCAGCAGTTACTCCTCCGGAAGAGGGACCGGGGAGCTGTTTTTT.

This clonotype was seen at least ten times. The chain carries TRBV7-6 and TRBJ2-7, with D perhaps given as TRBD1 or TRBD2 (5 bases each). Trimming took off 5 bases at V and 0 bases at J, with 17 bases between the two ends. Looked up from germline, CDR1 is SGHVS and CDR2 is FNYEAQ. The CDR3 length is 16 residues. CDR3 amino acids: CASSLTTEGSSYEQYF. Here the CDR3 DNA reads TGTGCCAGCAGCCTCACGACTGAGGGGAGCTCCTACGAGCAGTACTTC.

This clonotype was seen repeatedly, ten times or more. The V call is TRBV27, the J call TRBJ1-2; 11 nucleotides align to TRBD1. The CDR3 contains 14 residues. Germline CDR1 reads MNHEY; CDR2 reads SMNVEV (reference sequence). V shed 6 bases and J 5 bases; nucleotides not matched to a gene: 5. The chain's CDR3 is CASRPRDRGYGYTF. The DNA for the CDR3 is TGTGCCAGCAGACCACGGGACAGGGGGTATGGCTACACCTTC.

There are many counts of this clonotype. The chain is built from TRBV30 and TRBJ1-2; D not certain. CDR1 GTSNPN and CDR2 SVGIG come from the germline V gene (reference sequence). V lost 1 base and J 4 bases, leaving 10 bases between the germline ends. This CDR3 spans 13 amino acids. CDR3 amino acids: CAWSAWGGYGYTF. The CDR3 coding sequence is TGTGCCTGGAGTGCCTGGGGAGGCTATGGCTACACCTTC.

The chain uses TRBV12-3 or TRBV12-4 and TRBJ2-6; TRBD1 or TRBD2 may be the D gene (5 bases each). V was cut by 5 bases and J by 4 bases, with 15 bases left in between. The CDR3 has 16 amino acids. CDR3 region: CASSQGEQAGANVLTF. As DNA, the CDR3 is TGTGCCAGCAGTCAAGGGGAGCAGGCCGGGGCCAACGTCCTGACTTTC.

This clonotype appeared a few times. The rearrangement links TRBV3-1 to TRBJ2-3; the D is unclear. The length of the CDR3 is 13 residues. V was pared by 4 bases and J by 3 bases, with 8 bases between. Germline CDR1 reads LGHDT; CDR2 reads YNNKEL (reference sequence). The CDR3 region is CASSRPRTDTQYF. The CDR3 bases are TGTGCCAGCAGCCGCCCTAGGACAGATACGCAGTATTTT.

This clonotype was counted many times. V gene TRBV28 combines with J gene TRBJ2-5; 7 bases map to TRBD2. V trimming: 4 bases; J trimming: 0 bases; junction bases outside the gene matches: 11. Germline V gives CDR1 MDHEN, CDR2 SYDVKM. The CDR3 length is 17 residues. CDR3 bases: TGTGCCAGCAGTTCCTCCCTTGGGAGGGAGTACCAAGAGACCCAGTACTTC. Amino acids: CASSSSLGREYQETQYF.

This clonotype was recorded many times. The V call is TRBV29-1, the J call TRBJ2-7; 12 bases line up with TRBD2. V was clipped by 1 base and J by 6 bases; unmatched bases: 10. Germline V gives CDR1 SQVTM, CDR2 ANQGSEA. CDR3 length: 16 residues. In DNA, the CDR3 is TGCAGCGTTGAAGGGGGGCTAGCGGGAGGGCCTATCGAGCAGTACTTC. This sequence encodes CSVEGGLAGGPIEQYF.

This clonotype came up a few times. A much bigger clone sits one base away, suggesting this may be a read error. The V and J genes are TRBV11-2 and TRBJ2-7, with D possibly being TRBD2 (6 bases). CDR1 and CDR2 from the germline V gene are SGHAT and FQNNGV. The CDR3 runs to 15 residues. The CDR3 DNA is TGTGCCAGCAGCGTAGAGGCTAGCGTAAACTACGAGCAGTACTTC. This codes for CASSVEASVNYEQYF. The full variable domain, rest sourced from reference TRBV11-2 and TRBJ2-7, is EAGVAQSPRYKIIEKRQSVAFWCNPISGHATLYWYQQILGQGPKLLIQFQNNGVVDDSQLPKDRFSAERLKGVDSTLKIQPAKLEDSAVYLCASSVEASVNYEQYFGPGTRLTVT.

The CDR3 DNA is TGTGCCAGCAGCTTAGATCCAAGTTCCTACAATGAGCAGTTCTTC. It yields the protein CASSLDPSSYNEQFF. The chain joins TRBV11-2 to TRBJ2-1; D remains ambiguous. V was cut by 0 bases and J by 1 base, with 7 bases left in between. The CDR3 extends over 15 amino acids. Per the germline V gene, CDR1 is SGHAT and CDR2 is FQNNGV.